This T cell receptor beta chain was sequenced in a study of tumor-infiltrating lymphocytes in oesophageal squamous cell carcinoma. TCRdb analysed the PCR reads with MiXCR anew, one entry per CDR3 protein. This sample carries some 16,000 distinct CDR3 sequences, approximately 46% of them seen once, and the ten largest clones take roughly 33%. This clonotype occurred once. CDR1 is SGHVT, CDR2 SQSDAQ, per germline. This CDR3 region has 12 residues. V and J are TRBV7-4 and TRBJ2-5; TRBD1 matches 7 bases. The J call is uncertain, as TRBJ2-4 better fits the DNA end. The TCR sequence derives from a female donor with esophageal squamous cell carcinoma. Input material: normal esophageal tissue next to the tumor. CDR3 sequence (DNA): TGTGCCAGCAGCCCACAGGGGAACATTCAGTACTTC. Its protein is CASSPQGNIQYF.